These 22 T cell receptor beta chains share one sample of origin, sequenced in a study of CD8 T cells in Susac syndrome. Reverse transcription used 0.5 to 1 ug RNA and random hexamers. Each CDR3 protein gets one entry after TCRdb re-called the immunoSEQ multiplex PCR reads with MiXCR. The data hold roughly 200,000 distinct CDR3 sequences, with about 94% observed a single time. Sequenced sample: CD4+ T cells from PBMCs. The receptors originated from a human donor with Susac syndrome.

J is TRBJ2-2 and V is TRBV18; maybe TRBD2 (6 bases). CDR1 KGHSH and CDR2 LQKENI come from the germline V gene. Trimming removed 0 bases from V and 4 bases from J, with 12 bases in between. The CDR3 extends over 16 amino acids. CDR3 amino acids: CASSPPDGRITGELFF. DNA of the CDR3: TGTGCCAGCTCACCACCGGACGGGAGAATCACCGGGGAGCTGTTTTTT. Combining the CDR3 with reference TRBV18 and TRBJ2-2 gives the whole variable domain NAGVMQNPRHLVRRRGQEARLRCSPMKGHSHVYWYRQLPEEGLKFMVYLQKENIIDESGMPKERFSAEFPKEGPSILRIQQVVRGDSAAYFCASSPPDGRITGELFFGEGSRLTVL.

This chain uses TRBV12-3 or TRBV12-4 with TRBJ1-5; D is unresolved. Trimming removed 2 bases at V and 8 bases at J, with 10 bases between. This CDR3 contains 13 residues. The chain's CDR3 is CASSLTLGEPQHF. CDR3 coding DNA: TGTGCCAGCAGTTTAACCCTTGGGGAGCCCCAGCATTTT.

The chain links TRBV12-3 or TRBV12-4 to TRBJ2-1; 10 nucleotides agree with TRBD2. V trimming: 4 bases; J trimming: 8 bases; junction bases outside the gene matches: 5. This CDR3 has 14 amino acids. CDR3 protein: CASSSASGGDEQFF. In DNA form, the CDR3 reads TGTGCCAGCAGTTCGGCTAGCGGGGGTGATGAGCAGTTCTTC.

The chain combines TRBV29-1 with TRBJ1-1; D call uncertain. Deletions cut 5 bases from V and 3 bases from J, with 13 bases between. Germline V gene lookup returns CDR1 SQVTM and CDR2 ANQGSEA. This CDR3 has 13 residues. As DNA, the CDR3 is TGCAGCGTTTGTCCCCTCGTGGACACTGAAGCTTTCTTT. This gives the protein CSVCPLVDTEAFF.

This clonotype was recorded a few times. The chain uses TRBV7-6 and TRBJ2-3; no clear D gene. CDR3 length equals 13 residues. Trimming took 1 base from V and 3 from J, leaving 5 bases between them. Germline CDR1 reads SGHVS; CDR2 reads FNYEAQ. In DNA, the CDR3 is TGTGCCAGCAGCTTAGAGGTGACAGATACGCAGTATTTT. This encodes CASSLEVTDTQYF.

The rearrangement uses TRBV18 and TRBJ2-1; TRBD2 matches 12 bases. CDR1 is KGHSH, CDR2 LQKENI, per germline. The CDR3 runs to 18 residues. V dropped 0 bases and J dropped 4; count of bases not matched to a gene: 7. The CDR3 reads CASSPPDGLAGPYNEQFF. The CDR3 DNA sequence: TGTGCCAGCTCACCACCAGACGGACTAGCGGGACCATACAATGAGCAGTTCTTC.

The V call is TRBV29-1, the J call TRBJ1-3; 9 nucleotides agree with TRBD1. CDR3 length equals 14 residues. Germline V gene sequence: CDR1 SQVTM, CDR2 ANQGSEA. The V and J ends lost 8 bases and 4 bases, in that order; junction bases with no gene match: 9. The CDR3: CSLRRTGEGNTIYF. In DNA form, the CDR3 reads TGCAGCTTGCGTAGGACAGGGGAAGGAAACACCATATATTTT.

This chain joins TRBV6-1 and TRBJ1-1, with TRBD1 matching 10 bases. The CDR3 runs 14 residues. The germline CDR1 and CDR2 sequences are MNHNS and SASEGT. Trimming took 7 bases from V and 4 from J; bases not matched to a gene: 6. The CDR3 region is CASTSWTGGTEAFF. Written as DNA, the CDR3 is TGTGCCAGCACAAGCTGGACAGGGGGCACTGAAGCTTTCTTT.

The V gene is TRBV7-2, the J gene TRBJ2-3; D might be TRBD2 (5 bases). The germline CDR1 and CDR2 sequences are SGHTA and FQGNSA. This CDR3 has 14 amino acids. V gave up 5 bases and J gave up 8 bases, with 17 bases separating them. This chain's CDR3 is CASSPRTAGGTQYF. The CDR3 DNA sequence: TGTGCCAGCAGCCCAAGGACGGCCGGAGGTACGCAGTATTTT.

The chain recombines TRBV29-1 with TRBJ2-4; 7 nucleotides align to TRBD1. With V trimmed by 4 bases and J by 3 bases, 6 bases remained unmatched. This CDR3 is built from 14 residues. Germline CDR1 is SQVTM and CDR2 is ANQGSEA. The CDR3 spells CSVVTGEIKNIQYF. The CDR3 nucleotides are TGCAGCGTTGTCACAGGGGAGATCAAAAACATTCAGTACTTC.

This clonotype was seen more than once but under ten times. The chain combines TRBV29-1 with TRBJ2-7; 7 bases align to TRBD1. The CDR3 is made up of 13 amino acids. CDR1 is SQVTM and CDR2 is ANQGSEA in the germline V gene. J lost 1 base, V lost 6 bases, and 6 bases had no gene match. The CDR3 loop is CSVAMTGSYEQYF. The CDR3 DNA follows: TGCAGCGTGGCGATGACAGGGTCCTACGAGCAGTACTTC.

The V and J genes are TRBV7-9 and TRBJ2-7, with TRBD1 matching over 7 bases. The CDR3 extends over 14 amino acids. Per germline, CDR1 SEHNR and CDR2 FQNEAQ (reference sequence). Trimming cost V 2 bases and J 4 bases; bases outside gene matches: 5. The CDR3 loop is CASSLTGTEYEQYF. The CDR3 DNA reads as TGTGCCAGCAGCTTAACCGGGACAGAATACGAGCAGTACTTC.

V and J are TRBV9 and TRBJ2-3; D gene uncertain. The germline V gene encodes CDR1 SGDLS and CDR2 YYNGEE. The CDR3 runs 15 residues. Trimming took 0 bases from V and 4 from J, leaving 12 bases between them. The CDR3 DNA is TGTGCCAGCAGCGTAGAGGGCAGGATTTCAGATACGCAGTATTTT. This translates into CASSVEGRISDTQYF.

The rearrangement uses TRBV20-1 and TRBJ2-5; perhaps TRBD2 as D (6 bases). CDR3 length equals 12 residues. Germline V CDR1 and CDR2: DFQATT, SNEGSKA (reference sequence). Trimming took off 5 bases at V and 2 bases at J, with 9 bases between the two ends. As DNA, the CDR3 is TGCAGTGCTGAGGGACTGCAAGAGACCCAGTACTTC. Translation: CSAEGLQETQYF.

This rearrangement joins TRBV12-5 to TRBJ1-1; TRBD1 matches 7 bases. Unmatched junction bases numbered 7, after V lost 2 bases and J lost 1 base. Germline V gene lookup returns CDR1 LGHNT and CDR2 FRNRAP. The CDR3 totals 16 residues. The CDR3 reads CASGLLVTGRNTEAFF. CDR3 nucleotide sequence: TGTGCTAGTGGTTTGTTGGTGACAGGGCGGAACACTGAAGCTTTCTTT.

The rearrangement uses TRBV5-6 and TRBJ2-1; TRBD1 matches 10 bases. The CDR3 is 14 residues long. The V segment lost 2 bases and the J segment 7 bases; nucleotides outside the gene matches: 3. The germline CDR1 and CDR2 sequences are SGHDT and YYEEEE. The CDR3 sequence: CASSFGTGANEQFF. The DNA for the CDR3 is TGTGCCAGCAGCTTTGGGACAGGGGCGAATGAGCAGTTCTTC. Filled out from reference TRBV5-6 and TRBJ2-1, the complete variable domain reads DAGVTQSPTHLIKTRGQQVTLRCSPKSGHDTVSWYQQALGQGPQFIFQYYEEEERQRGNFPDRFSGHQFPNYSSELNVNALLLGDSALYLCASSFGTGANEQFFGPGTRLTVL.

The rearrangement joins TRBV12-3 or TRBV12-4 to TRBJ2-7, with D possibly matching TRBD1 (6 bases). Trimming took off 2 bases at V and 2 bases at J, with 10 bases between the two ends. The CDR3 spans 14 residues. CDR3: CASSLQGLTYEQYF. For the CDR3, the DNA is TGTGCCAGCAGTTTACAGGGGTTGACCTACGAGCAGTACTTC.

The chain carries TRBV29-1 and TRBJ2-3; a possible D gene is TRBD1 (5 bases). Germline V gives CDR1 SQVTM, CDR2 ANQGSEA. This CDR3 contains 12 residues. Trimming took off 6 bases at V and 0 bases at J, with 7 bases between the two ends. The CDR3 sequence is CSVGQSTDTQYF. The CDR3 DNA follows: TGCAGCGTCGGACAAAGCACAGATACGCAGTATTTT.

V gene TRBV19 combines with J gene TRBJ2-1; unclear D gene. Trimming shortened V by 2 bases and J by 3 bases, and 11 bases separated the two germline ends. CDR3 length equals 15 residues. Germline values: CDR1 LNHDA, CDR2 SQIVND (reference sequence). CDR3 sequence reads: CASSIPGLGYNEQFF. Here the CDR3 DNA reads TGTGCCAGTAGTATACCAGGTTTGGGCTACAATGAGCAGTTCTTC.

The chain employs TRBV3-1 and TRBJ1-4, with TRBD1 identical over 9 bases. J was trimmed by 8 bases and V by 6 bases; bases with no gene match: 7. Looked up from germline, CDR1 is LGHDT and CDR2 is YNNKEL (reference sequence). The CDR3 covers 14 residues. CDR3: CASSRDRDREKLFF. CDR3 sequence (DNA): TGTGCCAGCAGTCGGGACAGGGATCGGGAAAAACTGTTTTTT.

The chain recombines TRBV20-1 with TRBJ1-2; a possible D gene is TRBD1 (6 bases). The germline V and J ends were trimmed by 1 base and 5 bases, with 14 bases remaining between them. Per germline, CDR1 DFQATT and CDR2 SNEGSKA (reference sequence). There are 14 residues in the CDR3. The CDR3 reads CSARAPGTSYGYTF. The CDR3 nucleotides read TGCAGTGCTAGAGCCCCCGGGACAAGTTATGGCTACACCTTC.

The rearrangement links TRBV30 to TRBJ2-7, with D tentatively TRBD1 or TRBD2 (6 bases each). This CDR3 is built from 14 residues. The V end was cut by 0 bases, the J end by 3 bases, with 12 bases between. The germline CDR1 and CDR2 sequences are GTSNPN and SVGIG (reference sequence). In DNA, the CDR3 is TGTGCCTGGAGTGTGGGGGGCGGCTTCTACGAGCAGTACTTC. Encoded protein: CAWSVGGGFYEQYF.